The 8 T cell receptor beta chains below come from one sample, sequenced in a study of T cell changes during pregnancy in multiple sclerosis. This table comes from immunoSEQ multiplex PCR, and its TCRdb copy is limited to in-frame clones, with some not included. In the table there are some 94,000 clones, more than 85% of which are singletons. The source material was peripheral blood, sampled in the first trimester of pregnancy. These receptors all come from a female donor with multiple sclerosis, enrolled in a pregnancy study.

This rearrangement joins TRBV15 to TRBJ1-5; tentative D call: TRBD1 (6 bases). Trimming removed 5 bases from V and 0 bases from J, with 11 bases in between. This CDR3 region has 15 residues. The germline gives CDR1 LNHNV, CDR2 YYDKDF (reference sequence). The CDR3 DNA sequence: TGTGCCACCAGCTCAAGGGGGTATAGCAATCAGCCCCAGCATTTT. Amino acids: CATSSRGYSNQPQHF.

The rearrangement uses TRBV6-1 and TRBJ1-1; D unclear. CDR3 length equals 12 residues. Trimming shortened V by 6 bases and J by 5 bases, and 10 bases separated the two germline ends. Germline CDR1 reads MNHNS; CDR2 reads SASEGT. The CDR3 DNA reads as TGTGCCAGCAGCCTGGGGAGGACTGAAGCTTTCTTT. Translation gives CASSLGRTEAFF.

The V call is TRBV6-5, the J call TRBJ2-7; TRBD1 matches 8 bases. Germline V gene lookup returns CDR1 MNHEY and CDR2 SVGAGI. Unmatched junction bases numbered 10, after V lost 6 bases and J lost 6 bases. The CDR3 runs to 14 residues. The CDR3 nucleotides read TGTGCCAGCAGCGCCAATACAGGGGGACCCGAGCAGTACTTC. Translating it yields CASSANTGGPEQYF.

This clone was seen just once. V usage is TRBV27 and J usage is TRBJ2-7; TRBD1 might be the D (6 bases). Per the germline V gene, CDR1 is MNHEY and CDR2 is SMNVEV (reference sequence). V lost 4 bases and J lost 3, with 16 bases in between. This CDR3 contains 15 residues. This CDR3 is CASSSLTWGRYEQYF. The CDR3 DNA is TGTGCCAGCAGTTCTCTGACATGGGGGCGCTACGAGCAGTACTTC.

This clone was detected only once. The chain combines TRBV7-8 with TRBJ1-5, with D tentatively TRBD1 (6 bases). Germline assignment: CDR1 SGHVS and CDR2 FQNEAQ. CDR3 size: 16 residues. Between the trimmed V and J ends, which lost 1 base and 6 bases, there was a span of 16 bases. The CDR3 DNA sequence: TGTGCCAGCAGCTTAGAATGGCGGCGGGGGCCTCAGCCCCAGCATTTT. Its protein product is CASSLEWRRGPQPQHF. Supplemented by reference TRBV7-8 and TRBJ1-5, the full variable domain reads GAGVSQSPRYKVAKRGQDVALRCDPISGHVSLFWYQQALGQGPEFLTYFQNEAQLDKSGLPSDRFFAERPEGSVSTLKIQRTQQEDSAVYLCASSLEWRRGPQPQHFGDGTRLSIL.

The CDR3: CASSPGLAGYNEQFF. In DNA, the CDR3 is TGTGCCAGCAGCCCGGGACTAGCGGGCTACAATGAGCAGTTCTTC. The genes are TRBV28 and TRBJ2-1; TRBD2 matches at 12 bases. Losses at the gene ends were 6 bases for V and 3 bases for J; bases not matched to a gene: 3. The CDR3 spans 15 residues. The germline CDR1 and CDR2 sequences are MDHEN and SYDVKM.

The chain is built from TRBV19 and TRBJ2-2; TRBD1 agrees at 7 bases. The CDR3 is 18 residues long. CDR1 is LNHDA, CDR2 SQIVND, per germline (reference sequence). Germline trimming cut 9 bases from V and 2 bases from J; bases unmatched to any gene: 18. The chain's CDR3 is CASHSGGRGWSNTGELFF. In DNA, the CDR3 is TGTGCCAGCCATTCAGGAGGCAGGGGGTGGAGTAACACCGGGGAGCTGTTTTTT.

This clone was detected once. The V and J genes are TRBV2 and TRBJ1-1; the match to TRBD1 covers 7 bases. This CDR3 has 13 amino acids. From germline, CDR1 is SNHLY and CDR2 FYNNEI. Losses at the gene ends were 8 bases for V and 6 bases for J; bases not matched to a gene: 9. The chain's CDR3 is CASEDGQDPEAFF. DNA for the CDR3: TGTGCCAGCGAAGACGGACAGGATCCTGAAGCTTTCTTT.